The rows below give T cell receptor beta chains drawn from one sample of a study of technical replicates of blood from several donors. Generated by immunoSEQ multiplex PCR, the TCRdb table keeps only in-frame clones and is missing some. This table holds approximately 92,000 clones, 85% to 95% found once. Sequenced: T cells isolated from PBMCs. These TCRs come from a human donor in good health. CDR3s include the opening cysteine and the closing phenylalanine or tryptophan. The order of the fields is J gene, D gene, V gene, CDR3 DNA, CDR3 protein. The D gene is left open where the match is weak.

TRBJ2-7	TRBD2	TRBV7-8	TGTGCCAGCAGCCCCAGCGGGCTACTAGCGGGAGGGGAGCAGTACTTC	CASSPSGLLAGGEQYF
TRBJ2-7	TRBD2	TRBV7-3	TGTGCCAGCAGCTTGACTAGCGGGCCAACCTACGAGCAGTACTTC	CASSLTSGPTYEQYF
TRBJ2-3	TRBD2	TRBV5-1	TGCGCCAGCAGCTTGTGGACTAGCGAGTATACAGATACGCAGTATTTT	CASSLWTSEYTDTQYF
TRBJ2-1	.	TRBV7-7	TGTGCCAGCAGTCTTTCGGACAGAGGAAATGAGCAGTTCTTC	CASSLSDRGNEQFF
TRBJ1-1	TRBD1	TRBV6-5	TGTGCCAGCAGTATCCCGGGACAGGGCACTGAAGCTTTCTTT	CASSIPGQGTEAFF
TRBJ1-4	.	TRBV6-1	TGTGCCAGCAGTGATACAGGGTTGGAAAAACTGTTTTTT	CASSDTGLEKLFF
TRBJ2-3	.	TRBV21-1	TGTGCCAGCAGCAAAGGATGTCACAGGGTCACAGATACGCAGTATTTT	CASSKGCHRVTDTQYF
TRBJ1-5	TRBD1	TRBV27	TGTGCCAGCAGTTCCGACGGGACAGCAACCAATCAGCCCCAGCATTTT	CASSSDGTATNQPQHF
TRBJ2-3	TRBD2	TRBV15	TGTGCCACCAGCAGAGAAGCGGGGAGTAGTACAGATACGCAGTATTTT	CATSREAGSSTDTQYF
TRBJ1-1	.	TRBV7-9	TGTGCCAGCAGCCGTTCGACAGGCCACACTGAAGCTTTCTTT	CASSRSTGHTEAFF
TRBJ2-1	.	TRBV11-2	TGTGCCAGCAGCTTTTCCGTAACTAAGCCCGACAATGAGCAGTTCTTC	CASSFSVTKPDNEQFF
TRBJ2-1	TRBD1	TRBV6-1	TGTGCCAGCAGTGTCTTGGGACAGGGAATTTGGGGTGAGCAGTTCTTC	CASSVLGQGIWGEQFF
TRBJ2-1	.	TRBV2	TGTGCCAGCAGTGACAGGACACCTACCGATGAGCAGTTCTTC	CASSDRTPTDEQFF
TRBJ1-5	.	TRBV19	TGTGCCAGTAGTATAGTCCAGGGCAATCAGCCCCAGCATTTT	CASSIVQGNQPQHF
TRBJ1-4	.	TRBV7-2	TGTGCCAGCAGCTTATGGACAGTCGAAAAACTGTTTTTT	CASSLWTVEKLFF
TRBJ2-1	TRBD2	TRBV6-4	TGTGCCAGCAGTCCCACTAGCGGGAGTTCAGATGAGCAGTTCTTC	CASSPTSGSSDEQFF
TRBJ2-1	TRBD1	TRBV7-3	TGTGCCAGCAGCTGGACAGGGGATTCCAATGAGCAGTTCTTC	CASSWTGDSNEQFF
TRBJ2-5	.	TRBV11-3	TGTGCCAGCAGCTTACACAGCCAAGAGACCCAGTACTTC	CASSLHSQETQYF
TRBJ1-5	.	TRBV2	TGTGCCTCCCGGGGGGACTGGAATCAGCCCCAGCATTTT	CASRGDWNQPQHF
TRBJ2-1	.	TRBV30	TGTGCCTGGAGTGTACTGGGGGGAGTGGATGAGCAGTTCTTC	CAWSVLGGVDEQFF
TRBJ2-7	.	TRBV4-1	TGCGCCAGCAGCCAAGAGCGAGCGGGCGAGCAGTACTTC	CASSQERAGEQYF
TRBJ1-2	.	TRBV19	TGTGCCAGTAGTCCATTGACACTTACTTATGGCTACACCTTC	CASSPLTLTYGYTF